The 21 T cell receptor beta chains in this list originate from one sample, sequenced in a study of blood T cell repertoires in COVID-19. Sequencing was performed with immunoSEQ multiplex PCR; in TCRdb, only in-frame clones are kept and a portion is missing. The data contain 130,000 to 150,000 clones, about 84% of them singletons. Sample: peripheral blood. The source of these receptors is a human donor in a cohort sampled during active COVID-19.

The V and J genes are TRBV5-1 and TRBJ2-7; 10 bases fit TRBD2. Germline values: CDR1 SGHRS, CDR2 YFSETQ. V gave up 3 bases and J gave up 2 bases; unmatched junction bases: 11. CDR3 length: 17 residues. The CDR3 reads CASSSSGGVTTPYEQYF. In DNA, the CDR3 is TGCGCCAGCAGCTCAAGCGGGGGGGTTACTACACCCTACGAGCAGTACTTC.

V usage is TRBV4-3 and J usage is TRBJ2-7, with D unclear. The CDR3 is 17 amino acids. Trimming removed 8 bases from V and 5 bases from J, with 28 bases in between. Germline V CDR1 and CDR2: LGHNA, YSLEER. The chain's CDR3 is CASSSAVVGVGGNEQYF. The CDR3 region has the DNA TGCGCCAGCTCATCGGCGGTAGTGGGTGTTGGTGGCAACGAGCAGTACTTC.

A single count supports this clone. The rearrangement uses TRBV7-2 and TRBJ1-2; possible D gene TRBD1, 6 bases. Per the germline V gene, CDR1 is SGHTA and CDR2 is FQGNSA. Trimming shortened V by 0 bases and J by 8 bases, and 16 bases separated the two germline ends. The CDR3 loop spans 15 amino acids. The CDR3: CASSLAPGQARGYTF. For the CDR3, the DNA is TGTGCCAGCAGCTTAGCCCCGGGACAAGCCCGAGGCTACACCTTC.

The chain carries TRBV5-6 and TRBJ2-7; a possible D gene is TRBD2 (6 bases). CDR3 length equals 16 residues. The germline V and J ends were trimmed by 0 bases and 4 bases, with 17 bases remaining between them. Germline CDR1 reads SGHDT; CDR2 reads YYEEEE. The CDR3 coding sequence is TGTGCCAGCAGCTTGGGCATGGGAGGCTTGGGGTACGAGCAGTACTTC. Its protein product is CASSLGMGGLGYEQYF.

This chain connects TRBV3-1 (or the pseudogene TRBV3-2) to TRBJ2-7, with 7 bases that match TRBD1. Germline V CDR1 and CDR2: LGHDT, YNNKEL (reference sequence). Trimming took 5 bases from V and 3 from J; bases not matched to a gene: 13. This CDR3 is 16 amino acids long. The CDR3 nucleotides read TGTGCCAGCAGCGGGGGAAGGGGGCGATTTTTCTACGAGCAGTACTTC. It encodes CASSGGRGRFFYEQYF.

This clone was counted a few times. The chain is built from TRBV7-3 and TRBJ1-2; weak D call: TRBD1 (5 bases). This CDR3 is built from 13 residues. The V gene lost 5 bases and the J gene lost 7 bases, with 14 bases spanning the gap. Germline assignment: CDR1 SGHTA and CDR2 FQGTGA. This chain's CDR3 is CASSMTALGGYTF. CDR3 DNA: TGTGCCAGCAGCATGACAGCTCTAGGTGGCTACACCTTC.

V and J are TRBV19 and TRBJ1-2, with TRBD1 identical over 7 bases. The CDR3 sequence is 15 residues long. Germline values: CDR1 LNHDA, CDR2 SQIVND (reference sequence). V shed 3 bases and J 4 bases; nucleotides not matched to a gene: 8. CDR3 DNA: TGTGCCAGTAGTATCGACAGGGTACTGGGCTATGGCTACACCTTC. Its protein is CASSIDRVLGYGYTF.

This clone has just one count. V is TRBV6-5 and J is TRBJ1-2, with D tentatively TRBD1 (5 bases). In germline, CDR1 is MNHEY, CDR2 SVGAGI. Trimming pared 4 bases from V and 4 bases from J, leaving 13 bases between. The CDR3 is made up of 14 amino acids. CDR3 sequence reads: CASSSPGSIYGYTF. The CDR3 nucleotides are TGTGCCAGCAGTTCGCCAGGGTCGATCTATGGCTACACCTTC.

This clone has just a few counts. CDR3 sequence reads: CASSQGGQPQHF. In DNA, the CDR3 is TGTGCCAGCAGCCAGGGAGGTCAGCCCCAGCATTTT. The chain links TRBV4-2 to TRBJ1-5; no firm D call. V was clipped by 3 bases and J by 6 bases, with 6 bases between them. CDR1 and CDR2 (germline): LGHNA, YNFKEQ. This CDR3 is 12 amino acids long.

V and J are TRBV9 and TRBJ2-5; TRBD2 matches at 11 bases. Germline assignment: CDR1 SGDLS and CDR2 YYNGEE. The CDR3 is 17 amino acids. The junction had 9 bases not matched to a gene; V was cut back by 0 bases and J by 5 bases. This CDR3 reads CASSVDGSGGAEETQYF. The DNA of the CDR3 is TGTGCCAGCAGCGTAGACGGTAGCGGGGGGGCCGAGGAGACCCAGTACTTC.

The rearrangement links TRBV3-1 (or the pseudogene TRBV3-2) to TRBJ2-3; perhaps TRBD2 as D (5 bases). In germline, CDR1 is LGHDT, CDR2 YNNKEL (reference sequence). This CDR3 contains 16 residues. V was trimmed by 0 bases and J by 3 bases, leaving 13 bases between them. The CDR3 region has the DNA TGTGCCAGCAGCCAAGACTTTAGCGTGGGTACAGATACGCAGTATTTT. It is translated as CASSQDFSVGTDTQYF.

This clone was seen a few times. The gene calls are TRBV6-5 and TRBJ1-3, with D uncertain. The V end was cut by 6 bases, the J end by 3 bases, with 9 bases between. The CDR3 loop spans 13 amino acids. Germline V gene data show CDR1 as MNHEY and CDR2 as SVGAGI. CDR3 sequence reads: CASSARIGNTIYF. CDR3 in DNA: TGTGCCAGCAGCGCCAGGATTGGAAACACCATATATTTT.

Here the CDR3 reads CASSQDFRTTDTQYF. DNA for the CDR3: TGTGCCAGCAGCCAAGATTTCAGAACCACAGATACGCAGTATTTT. The V gene is TRBV4-2, the J gene TRBJ2-3; D not certain. The CDR3 runs to 15 residues. The germline V gene has CDR1 LGHNA and CDR2 YNFKEQ. Deletions cut 0 bases from V and 2 bases from J, with 9 bases between.

V and J are TRBV5-4 and TRBJ1-2, with a possible D match to TRBD1 (5 bases). This CDR3 region has 18 residues. Trimming took off 6 bases at V and 6 bases at J, with 30 bases between the two ends. CDR1 SGHNT and CDR2 YYREEE come from the germline V gene (reference sequence). The CDR3 coding sequence is TGTGCCAGCACCCAGAATTCCCGGCAGGAGGGGTTACGGGATGGCTACACCTTC. Translating gives CASTQNSRQEGLRDGYTF.

The chain combines TRBV4-3 with TRBJ1-1, with D hard to call. The V end was cut by 0 bases, the J end by 1 base, with 9 bases between. Germline V gene lookup returns CDR1 LGHNA and CDR2 YSLEER. This CDR3 region has 15 residues. Here the CDR3 DNA reads TGCGCCAGCAGCCAAGAGGCAAGAGGGAACACTGAAGCTTTCTTT. Translation: CASSQEARGNTEAFF.

The chain uses TRBV7-9 and TRBJ2-1; the D gene is possibly TRBD2 (6 bases). The CDR3 has 14 amino acids. Germline V lookup: CDR1 SEHNR, CDR2 FQNEAQ (reference sequence). V gave up 3 bases and J gave up 2 bases, with 8 bases separating them. This CDR3 is CASSFGGAYNEQFF. DNA of the CDR3: TGTGCCAGCAGCTTTGGCGGGGCCTACAATGAGCAGTTCTTC.

This clone has a handful of counts. The chain employs TRBV5-8 and TRBJ2-7; 10 nucleotides match TRBD1. J was trimmed by 4 bases and V by 4 bases; bases with no gene match: 8. The CDR3 has 15 residues. Germline CDR1 SGHTS, CDR2 YDEGEE. CDR3 sequence (DNA): TGTGCCAGCAGCCTGGGACAGGGGATCGCGTACGAGCAGTACTTC. Protein sequence: CASSLGQGIAYEQYF. Full variable domain (outside the CDR3, taken from reference TRBV5-8 and TRBJ2-7): EAGVTQSPTHLIKTRGQQATLRCSPISGHTSVYWYQQALGLGLQFLLWYDEGEERNRGNFPPRFSGRQFPNYSSELNVNALELEDSALYLCASSLGQGIAYEQYFGPGTRLTVT.

J is TRBJ1-1 and V is TRBV7-8, with 9 bases fitting TRBD1. J lost 3 bases, V lost 6 bases, and 5 bases had no gene match. This CDR3 has 14 residues. Germline V CDR1 and CDR2: SGHVS, FQNEAQ. CDR3 in DNA: TGTGCCAGCAGTCGGGACAGGGTGGACACTGAAGCTTTCTTT. It translates to CASSRDRVDTEAFF.

The J gene is TRBJ1-2, the V gene TRBV28; TRBD1 aligns across 9 bases. Germline V gene sequence: CDR1 MDHEN, CDR2 SYDVKM. The CDR3 has 13 residues. The J segment lost 8 bases and the V segment lost 11 bases, leaving 12 bases of the junction unmatched. Here the CDR3 DNA reads TGTGCCGGGTCCCGGGACAGGGTAGAGGGCTACACCTTC. Translation gives CAGSRDRVEGYTF.

The V call is TRBV6-5, the J call TRBJ1-1; a weak D match, TRBD1 (6 bases). Germline-derived CDR1 and CDR2 are MNHEY and SVGAGI. This CDR3 is 11 amino acids long. V lost 9 bases, J lost 4 bases, and 9 bases lay in between. The CDR3 reads CASYRATEAFF. DNA of the CDR3: TGTGCCAGTTACAGGGCCACTGAAGCTTTCTTT.

The V call is TRBV20-1, the J call TRBJ1-1; weak D call: TRBD1 (6 bases). This CDR3 has 13 amino acids. CDR1 and CDR2 from the germline V gene are DFQATT and SNEGSKA (reference sequence). V was cut by 3 bases and J by 4 bases, with 12 bases left in between. Here the CDR3 reads CSASGGRLTEAFF. CDR3 DNA: TGCAGTGCTAGTGGGGGCCGCCTCACTGAAGCTTTCTTT.